This T cell receptor (beta chain) was sequenced in a study of beta chain features in type 1 diabetes. Since all of the isolated RNA was reverse transcribed, expressed TCRB transcripts were what got sequenced. Sequencing was performed with immunoSEQ multiplex PCR; in TCRdb, only in-frame clones are kept and a portion is missing. This sample has around 170,000 clones, with roughly 9.1% found just once. Trimming cost V 3 bases and J 5 bases, with 14 bases left between them. The CDR3 sequence is 14 residues long. CDR1 is SGDLS, CDR2 YYNGEE, per germline. The sample consisted of central memory CD4+ T cells from blood. The J gene is TRBJ1-1, the V gene TRBV9; D remains unclear. The sequence was obtained from a woman in her late teens or twenties in good health. The CDR3 protein is CASSGDGVVTEAFF. CDR3 bases: TGTGCCAGCAGCGGAGACGGAGTCGTTACTGAAGCTTTCTTT.